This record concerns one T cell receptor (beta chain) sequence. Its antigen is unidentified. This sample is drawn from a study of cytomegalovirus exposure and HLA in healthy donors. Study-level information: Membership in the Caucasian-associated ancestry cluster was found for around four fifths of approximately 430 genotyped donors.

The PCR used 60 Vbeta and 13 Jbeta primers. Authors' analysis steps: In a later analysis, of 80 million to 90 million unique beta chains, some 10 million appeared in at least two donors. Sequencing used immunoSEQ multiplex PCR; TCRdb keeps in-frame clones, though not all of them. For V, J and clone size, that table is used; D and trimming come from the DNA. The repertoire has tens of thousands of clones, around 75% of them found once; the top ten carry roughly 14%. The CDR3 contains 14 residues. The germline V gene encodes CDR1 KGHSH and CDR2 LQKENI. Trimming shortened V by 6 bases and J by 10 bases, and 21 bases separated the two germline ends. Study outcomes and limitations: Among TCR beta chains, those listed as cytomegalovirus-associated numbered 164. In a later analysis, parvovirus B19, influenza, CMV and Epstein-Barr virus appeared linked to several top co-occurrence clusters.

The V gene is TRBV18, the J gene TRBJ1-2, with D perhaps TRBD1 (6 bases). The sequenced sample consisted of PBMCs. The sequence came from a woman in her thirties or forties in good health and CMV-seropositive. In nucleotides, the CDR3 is TGTGCCAGCTCCAAGCAAAACACCTACAGGGACTACACCTTC. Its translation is CASSKQNTYRDYTF. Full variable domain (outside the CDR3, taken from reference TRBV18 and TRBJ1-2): NAGVMQNPRHLVRRRGQEARLRCSPMKGHSHVYWYRQLPEEGLKFMVYLQKENIIDESGMPKERFSAEFPKEGPSILRIQQVVRGDSAAYFCASSKQNTYRDYTFGSGTRLTVV.